Below are 6 T cell receptor beta chains sequenced from a single sample in a study of blood T cells in healthy people across ages. A second about 6 to 12 cycle PCR used barcoded and J-beta primers. TCRdb used MiXCR to reprocess the 5' RACE reads, holding one entry per CDR3 protein. The repertoire holds 1.5 million to 2 million distinct CDR3 sequences, with approximately 30% as singletons. The sample taken for sequencing was blood. The source is a woman aged 25 to 45 in good health.

This clonotype was observed many times. The rearrangement joins TRBV5-1 to TRBJ2-7; 7 bases line up with TRBD1. This CDR3 contains 13 residues. Germline loops: CDR1 SGHRS, CDR2 YFSETQ. The V gene end was trimmed by 2 bases and the J gene end by 6 bases; junction bases not matched to a gene: 5. CDR3: CASSFTGDPEQYF. The CDR3 nucleotides are TGCGCCAGCAGCTTCACAGGGGATCCCGAGCAGTACTTC.

Concerning this clonotype itself: A much larger clone lies a single base off, so this may be a read error. The V and J genes are TRBV6-6 and TRBJ2-4; D might be TRBD2 (5 bases). Germline values: CDR1 MNHNY, CDR2 SVGAGI (reference sequence). The CDR3 is 14 residues long. The CDR3 here is CASSGILAKSIQYF. CDR3 DNA sequence: TGTGCCAGTTCCGGGATTCTAGCCAAAAGCATTCAGTACTTC.

The J gene is TRBJ2-2, the V gene TRBV6-1, with TRBD1 as a possible D gene (6 bases). The V end was cut by 8 bases, the J end by 2 bases, with 21 bases between. CDR3 length: 17 amino acids. Germline V gene lookup returns CDR1 MNHNS and CDR2 SASEGT. CDR3 sequence: CASPARDTGINTGELFF. CDR3 DNA sequence: TGTGCCAGCCCCGCCCGGGACACGGGGATCAACACCGGGGAGCTGTTTTTT.

This clonotype has more than one count but fewer than ten. J is TRBJ1-4 and V is TRBV10-3; D gene uncertain. The CDR3 spans 14 residues. V dropped 10 bases and J dropped 0 bases, with 12 bases sitting between them. Germline values: CDR1 ENHRY, CDR2 SYGVKD. CDR3 coding DNA: TGTGCCACGAAGAAGACTGCAACTAATGAAAAACTGTTTTTT. Amino acid sequence: CATKKTATNEKLFF.

For this clonotype: The junction departs from germline at one end; a sequencing error may be responsible. The genes are TRBV5-1 and TRBJ2-1; perhaps TRBD1 as D (6 bases). The CDR3 runs to 14 residues. Germline V gene lookup returns CDR1 SGHRS and CDR2 YFSETQ. CDR3 loop: CSSSLPRQANEQFF. CDR3 coding DNA: TGCTCCAGCAGCTTGCCTAGACAGGCCAATGAGCAGTTCTTC.

This clonotype was seen a handful of times. CDR3 region: CASSQEGLESEQYF. CDR3 nucleotide sequence: TGTGCCAGCAGCCAAGAGGGGCTCGAAAGCGAGCAGTACTTC. The chain has TRBV4-2 and TRBJ2-7, with D possibly matching TRBD1 (5 bases). Germline V gene sequence: CDR1 LGHNA, CDR2 YNFKEQ. V was clipped by 0 bases and J by 6 bases, with 12 bases between them. The CDR3 spans 14 residues.